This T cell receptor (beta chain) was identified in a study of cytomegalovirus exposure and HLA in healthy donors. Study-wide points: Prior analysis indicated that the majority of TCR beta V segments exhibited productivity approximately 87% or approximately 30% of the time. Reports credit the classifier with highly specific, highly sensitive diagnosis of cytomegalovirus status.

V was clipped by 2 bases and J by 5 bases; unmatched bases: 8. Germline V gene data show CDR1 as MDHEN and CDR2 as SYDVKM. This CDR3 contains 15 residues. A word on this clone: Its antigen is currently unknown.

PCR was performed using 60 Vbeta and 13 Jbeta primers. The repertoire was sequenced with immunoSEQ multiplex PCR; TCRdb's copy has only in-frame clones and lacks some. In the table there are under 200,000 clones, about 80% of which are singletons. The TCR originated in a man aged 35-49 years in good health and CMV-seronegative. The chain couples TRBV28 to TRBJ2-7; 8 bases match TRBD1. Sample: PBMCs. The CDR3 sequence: CASSLGGAGGNEQYV. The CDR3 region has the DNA TGTGCCAGCAGTTTAGGTGGGGCAGGGGGCAACGAGCAGTACGTC.